This T cell receptor beta chain was recorded in a study of response to subunit inactivated influenza vaccine. This CDR3 has 14 residues. Germline V CDR1 and CDR2: MNHEY, SMNVEV (reference sequence). V shed 10 bases, J shed 1 base, and the junction held 8 bases outside the gene matches. Overall study results and limits: Seasonal influenza vaccination, on each occasion, was suggested by the authors to recruit few new T cells.

As regards this clonotype: What it binds is not known.

TCRdb passed the RT-PCR reads through MiXCR, listing each CDR3 protein once. The repertoire has roughly 500,000 distinct CDR3 sequences, about 15% of them found once; the top ten carry 3%. This sequence joins TRBV27 and TRBJ2-3, with TRBD2 matching over 7 bases. This clonotype was obtained from a man in his fifties or sixties who received an inactivated influenza vaccine. Sequencing was performed on CD4+ T cells sorted from PBMCs, taken roughly 24 months after vaccination. The DNA for the CDR3 is TGTGCCACCACCGGGAGGCTTGGCACAGATACGCAGTATTTT. As protein: CATTGRLGTDTQYF.